Following are 28 T cell receptor beta chains from one sample sequenced in a study of OX40 agonist ivuxolimab in advanced cancers. Produced via immunoSEQ multiplex PCR; TCRdb's table is partial and in-frame only. Of tens of thousands of clones listed, about 92% were seen once; the top ten hold 0.4% to 0.55%. The sample in question was CD4+ or CD8+ T cells sorted from blood, obtained in a trial of the OX40 agonist ivuxolimab. The origin of the receptors is an adult with an advanced solid tumor such as melanoma, head and neck, liver or kidney cancer.

V is TRBV5-1 and J is TRBJ2-1, with D unresolved. V was clipped by 2 bases and J by 8 bases, with 14 bases between them. Per germline, CDR1 SGHRS and CDR2 YFSETQ. The CDR3 is made up of 14 amino acids. In DNA form, the CDR3 reads TGCGCCAGCAGCTTCAGAGGTAGAATGGATGAGCAGTTCTTC. Protein: CASSFRGRMDEQFF.

The chain combines TRBV6-1 with TRBJ1-1; possibly TRBD1 for D (5 bases). Germline assignment: CDR1 MNHNS and CDR2 SASEGT. The CDR3 consists of 11 residues. V lost 8 bases to trimming and J lost 4 bases, with 8 bases between them. The CDR3 DNA sequence: TGTGCCAGCGTTCAGGGCACTGAAGCTTTCTTT. Translation: CASVQGTEAFF.

This chain links TRBV19 with TRBJ1-2; D remains ambiguous. The CDR3 is made up of 15 amino acids. Trimming took 0 bases from V and 7 from J, leaving 15 bases between them. Germline values: CDR1 LNHDA, CDR2 SQIVND (reference sequence). Written as DNA, the CDR3 is TGTGCCAGTAGTATAGATAGTCTCGTTCATGCTGGCTACACCTTC. Translated: CASSIDSLVHAGYTF.

This chain connects TRBV6-1 to TRBJ2-7; 15 nucleotides align to TRBD2. V lost 2 bases to trimming and J lost 6 bases; unmatched junction nucleotides: 5. Germline-derived CDR1 and CDR2 are MNHNS and SASEGT. The CDR3 loop spans 16 amino acids. CDR3 in amino acids: CASSETGLAGGGEQYF. CDR3 DNA sequence: TGTGCCAGCAGTGAAACAGGACTAGCGGGAGGGGGCGAGCAGTACTTC.

The chain employs TRBV6-5 and TRBJ2-7; no clear D gene. Germline assignment: CDR1 MNHEY and CDR2 SVGAGI. Trimming took off 6 bases at V and 0 bases at J, with 15 bases between the two ends. This CDR3 contains 15 residues. The CDR3 region is CASSQDFSSSYEQYF. The CDR3 bases are TGTGCCAGCAGCCAAGACTTTTCGAGCTCCTACGAGCAGTACTTC.

The CDR3 DNA reads TGTGCCAGCTCACCACCGGCGGGAGACAGCCCCAATGAAAAACTGTTTTTT. Translated: CASSPPAGDSPNEKLFF. The gene calls are TRBV18 and TRBJ1-4; possibly TRBD1 for D (5 bases). V was pared by 0 bases and J by 5 bases, with 16 bases between. There are 17 residues in the CDR3. Germline-derived CDR1 and CDR2 are KGHSH and LQKENI.

This clone was counted a single time. The rearrangement uses TRBV11-2 and TRBJ1-5; D perhaps matches TRBD1 (6 bases). Trimming stripped 5 bases from V and 4 bases from J, with 12 bases between. The CDR3 length is 14 residues. Germline-derived CDR1 and CDR2 are SGHAT and FQNNGV. CDR3 in DNA: TGTGCCAGCAGCGCCGAAACAGGGAATCAGCCCCAGCATTTT. Its protein product is CASSAETGNQPQHF.

This clone showed up just a few times. This sequence joins TRBV6-1 and TRBJ1-6; TRBD1 might be the D (5 bases). V was cut by 8 bases and J by 3 bases, with 11 bases left in between. The CDR3 has 14 residues. The germline V gene has CDR1 MNHNS and CDR2 SASEGT. The CDR3 DNA reads as TGTGCCAGCGGCAGGGACGGCTATAATTCACCCCTCCACTTT. Translating gives CASGRDGYNSPLHF.

V gene TRBV5-1 combines with J gene TRBJ2-7; 7 positions match TRBD1. Germline assignment: CDR1 SGHRS and CDR2 YFSETQ. V trimming: 5 bases; J trimming: 2 bases; junction bases outside the gene matches: 7. This CDR3 spans 14 amino acids. The DNA for the CDR3 is TGCGCCAGCAGTTACGGACAGGCCACCTACGAGCAGTACTTC. Its protein product is CASSYGQATYEQYF.

This chain uses TRBV19 with TRBJ1-1; 8 nucleotides agree with TRBD1. CDR1 LNHDA and CDR2 SQIVND come from the germline V gene (reference sequence). V shed 3 bases and J 4 bases; nucleotides not matched to a gene: 4. The CDR3 contains 14 residues. The CDR3 protein is CASSIMQGATEAFF. The CDR3 nucleotides are TGTGCCAGTAGTATCATGCAGGGGGCCACTGAAGCTTTCTTT. The complete variable domain, with remaining parts taken from reference TRBV19 and TRBJ1-1, reads DGGITQSPKYLFRKEGQNVTLSCEQNLNHDAMYWYRQDPGQGLRLIYYSQIVNDFQKGDIAEGYSVSREKKESFPLTVTSAQKNPTAFYLCASSIMQGATEAFFGQGTRLTVV.

This chain connects TRBV7-9 to TRBJ2-1; a possible D gene is TRBD1 (5 bases). The V end lost 6 bases, the J end lost 7 bases, and 7 bases lay between the germline ends. Germline assignment: CDR1 SEHNR and CDR2 FQNEAQ (reference sequence). This CDR3 contains 11 residues. The CDR3 DNA follows: TGTGCCAGCAGTCCAGGGAATGAGCAGTTCTTC. Amino acid sequence: CASSPGNEQFF.

This clone was detected once. V and J are TRBV5-6 and TRBJ2-7, with 8 bases identical to TRBD2. Germline loops: CDR1 SGHDT, CDR2 YYEEEE. With V trimmed by 3 bases and J by 0 bases, 2 bases remained unmatched. This CDR3 spans 14 amino acids. The chain's CDR3 is CASSSGGGSYEQYF. The CDR3 DNA reads TGTGCCAGCAGCTCGGGGGGGGGCTCCTACGAGCAGTACTTC.

The rearrangement joins TRBV2 to TRBJ2-7; 12 bases line up with TRBD2. V shed 4 bases, J shed 6 bases, and the junction held 7 bases outside the gene matches. The CDR3 has 15 residues. Germline CDR1 reads SNHLY; CDR2 reads FYNNEI. This CDR3 is CASSGLTSGSGEQYF. CDR3 in DNA: TGTGCCAGCAGTGGTCTGACTAGCGGGAGCGGCGAGCAGTACTTC.

This CDR3 is CASSLAGALGTEAFF. In DNA, the CDR3 is TGTGCCAGCAGCTTAGCGGGGGCGTTGGGCACTGAAGCTTTCTTT. This chain uses TRBV11-2 with TRBJ1-1; D may be TRBD1 (6 bases). The CDR3 is 15 amino acids. Germline CDR1 reads SGHAT; CDR2 reads FQNNGV. The ends were cut back, 1 base at V and 4 bases at J, with 13 bases in the middle.

This clone was counted a single time. The CDR3 is CASSVRNTEAFF. In DNA, the CDR3 is TGTGCCAGCAGTGTGCGGAACACTGAAGCTTTCTTT. V gene TRBV6-1 combines with J gene TRBJ1-1; D remains unclear. The CDR3 length is 12 residues. Looked up from germline, CDR1 is MNHNS and CDR2 is SASEGT. Trimming took off 4 bases at V and 1 base at J, with 4 bases between the two ends.

V and J are TRBV7-8 and TRBJ1-1, with D possibly matching TRBD1 (6 bases). The germline CDR1 and CDR2 sequences are SGHVS and FQNEAQ. The V and J ends lost 3 bases and 6 bases respectively, with 17 bases between them. The CDR3 is 15 amino acids. The CDR3 loop reads CASSLLGGITAEAFF. In DNA, the CDR3 is TGTGCCAGCAGCTTGTTAGGGGGAATCACCGCTGAAGCTTTCTTT.

This chain links TRBV27 with TRBJ2-7, with 11 bases aligning to TRBD2. V lost 4 bases and J lost 4; bases outside the gene matches: 3. The CDR3 sequence is 14 residues long. The germline CDR1 and CDR2 sequences are MNHEY and SMNVEV (reference sequence). CDR3 sequence reads: CASSYSGRGYEQYF. As DNA, the CDR3 is TGTGCCAGCAGTTATAGCGGGAGGGGATACGAGCAGTACTTC.

This chain uses TRBV6-6 with TRBJ1-6; TRBD1 matches 7 bases. CDR1 is MNHNY, CDR2 SVGAGI, per germline (reference sequence). There are 14 residues in the CDR3. Unmatched junction bases numbered 9, after V lost 7 bases and J lost 9 bases. CDR3 coding DNA: TGTGCCAGCATCCCGAGGGGGCAAGGTTCACCCCTCCACTTT. This codes for CASIPRGQGSPLHF.

J is TRBJ2-2 and V is TRBV5-1, with D perhaps matching TRBD1 or TRBD2 (5 bases each). The CDR3 is 13 residues long. Trimming pared 6 bases from V and 8 bases from J, leaving 14 bases between. Looked up from germline, CDR1 is SGHRS and CDR2 is YFSETQ. CDR3 protein: CASNDRGVGELFF. The CDR3 coding sequence is TGCGCCAGCAACGACAGAGGGGTTGGGGAGCTGTTTTTT.

The V call is TRBV4-1, the J call TRBJ2-7, with D possibly being TRBD2 (5 bases). Germline CDR1 is MGHRA and CDR2 is YSYEKL. V gave up 0 bases and J gave up 4 bases, with 16 bases separating them. The CDR3 runs to 16 residues. The CDR3 DNA reads as TGCGCCAGCAGCCAAGAGCGGGTGGGGAGCTTTTACGAGCAGTACTTC. It is translated as CASSQERVGSFYEQYF.

The chain combines TRBV2 with TRBJ2-7; 10 bases map to TRBD2. The germline V gene encodes CDR1 SNHLY and CDR2 FYNNEI. The CDR3 is made up of 15 amino acids. J was trimmed by 1 base and V by 5 bases; bases with no gene match: 5. In DNA, the CDR3 is TGTGCCAGCAGTAAACTAGCGGGGCCTTCCTACGAGCAGTACTTC. This gives the protein CASSKLAGPSYEQYF.

The chain recombines TRBV5-6 with TRBJ2-7; 8 nucleotides line up with TRBD2. CDR3 length: 14 amino acids. CDR1 and CDR2 from the germline V gene are SGHDT and YYEEEE. J gave up 0 bases and V 3 bases, and 2 bases lay outside the gene matches. Written as DNA, the CDR3 is TGTGCCAGCAGCTACGGGAGGGTCTCCTACGAGCAGTACTTC. Amino acid sequence: CASSYGRVSYEQYF.

The chain joins TRBV6-6 to TRBJ1-2; D is uncertain. Germline values: CDR1 MNHNY, CDR2 SVGAGI (reference sequence). V was shortened by 10 bases and J by 2 bases, with 14 bases between the two germline ends. CDR3 length: 13 amino acids. The DNA of the CDR3 is TGTGCCATCTCGTCGGGTCAGAACTATGGCTACACCTTC. Amino acids: CAISSGQNYGYTF.

V is TRBV4-1 and J is TRBJ2-2, with 8 nucleotides matching TRBD2. The CDR3 has 17 residues. V dropped 3 bases and J dropped 0; count of bases not matched to a gene: 6. Germline CDR1 and CDR2: MGHRA and YSYEKL. DNA for the CDR3: TGCGCCAGCAGCCAGGTAGCGGGGTTCGCGAACACCGGGGAGCTGTTTTTT. Its protein product is CASSQVAGFANTGELFF.

Points on this clone: Additional DNA sequences in this sample encode the identical CDR3. V gene TRBV6-5 combines with J gene TRBJ1-1; D remains ambiguous. Trimming stripped 5 bases from V and 1 base from J, with 8 bases between. Germline V lookup: CDR1 MNHEY, CDR2 SVGAGI. This CDR3 region has 13 residues. Here the CDR3 reads CASSGLPNTEAFF. The CDR3 coding sequence is TGTGCCAGCAGTGGGCTCCCGAACACTGAAGCTTTCTTT.

The chain couples TRBV6-5 to TRBJ1-1; 7 bases align to TRBD1. The length of the CDR3 is 14 residues. The V gene end was trimmed by 5 bases and the J gene end by 4 bases; junction bases not matched to a gene: 7. Germline CDR1 MNHEY, CDR2 SVGAGI. CDR3: CASSQQGPVTEAFF. CDR3 nucleotides: TGTGCCAGCAGTCAACAGGGGCCGGTCACTGAAGCTTTCTTT.

The chain recombines TRBV30 with TRBJ2-7; 7 bases fit TRBD1. V lost 7 bases and J lost 2; bases outside the gene matches: 5. In germline, CDR1 is GTSNPN, CDR2 SVGIG (reference sequence). This CDR3 has 12 amino acids. The CDR3 region is CASGQDAYEQYF. In DNA, the CDR3 is TGTGCCTCTGGACAGGACGCCTACGAGCAGTACTTC.

This sequence joins TRBV6-5 and TRBJ2-7; tentative D call: TRBD2 (5 bases). The V gene's germline CDR1 is MNHEY and CDR2 SVGAGI. Trimming removed 3 bases from V and 5 bases from J, with 14 bases in between. The CDR3 covers 14 residues. The CDR3, as DNA: TGTGCCAGCAGTTATATTCGGGGAAGCCACGAGCAGTACTTC. The encoded protein is CASSYIRGSHEQYF.